One and the same sample provided the 21 T cell receptor beta chains below, sequenced in a study of T cells in Graves' hyperthyroidism and ophthalmopathy. RNA transcripts provided the source from which TCR beta CDR3 regions were amplified. The HTBI primer set served for first-round RT-PCR of the TCR CDR3. MiXCR was run by TCRdb on the multiplex PCR reads, yielding one entry per CDR3 protein. The top ten clones hold roughly 3.4% of a sample with about 600,000 distinct CDR3 sequences, approximately 16% of them seen once. The sample consisted of blood. The receptors originated from a middle-aged woman with Graves' ophthalmopathy.

This clonotype occurred a few times. The chain uses TRBV18 and TRBJ2-1; 8 bases map to TRBD1. This CDR3 spans 15 amino acids. J was trimmed by 7 bases and V by 2 bases; bases with no gene match: 7. Germline CDR1 and CDR2: KGHSH and LQKENI. CDR3 in amino acids: CASSPGTGEVNEQFF. In nucleotides, the CDR3 is TGTGCCAGCTCACCAGGGACAGGAGAGGTAAATGAGCAGTTCTTC. The full variable domain, its missing parts supplied by reference TRBV18 and TRBJ2-1, is NAGVMQNPRHLVRRRGQEARLRCSPMKGHSHVYWYRQLPEEGLKFMVYLQKENIIDESGMPKERFSAEFPKEGPSILRIQQVVRGDSAAYFCASSPGTGEVNEQFFGPGTRLTVL.

Many counts were recorded for this clonotype. V is TRBV5-1 and J is TRBJ2-7, with 10 bases matching TRBD2. The J segment lost 2 bases and the V segment lost 4 bases, leaving 6 bases of the junction unmatched. Germline CDR1 SGHRS, CDR2 YFSETQ. CDR3 length: 15 amino acids. The CDR3 is CASSLTSGAPYEQYF. The CDR3 bases are TGCGCCAGCAGCCTCACTAGCGGGGCTCCCTACGAGCAGTACTTC.

V usage is TRBV5-5 and J usage is TRBJ2-3, with 10 bases matching TRBD2. The germline V gene has CDR1 SGHKS and CDR2 YYEKEE (reference sequence). The length of the CDR3 is 20 residues. J gave up 1 base and V 4 bases, and 18 bases lay outside the gene matches. The CDR3 protein is CASSRSLLAGKDQRTDTQYF. CDR3 in DNA: TGTGCCAGCAGCCGATCCCTACTAGCGGGGAAAGACCAACGCACAGATACGCAGTATTTT.

V is TRBV11-2 and J is TRBJ2-1; TRBD2 matches at 14 bases. Germline lookup yields CDR1 SGHAT and CDR2 FQNNGV. There are 18 residues in the CDR3. Unmatched junction bases numbered 5, after V lost 4 bases and J lost 0 bases. The CDR3 is CASSSGTSGSSSYNEQFF. DNA for the CDR3: TGTGCCAGCAGCTCCGGGACTAGCGGGAGTTCCTCCTACAATGAGCAGTTCTTC.

Only a few counts were recorded for this clonotype. The chain links TRBV3-1 to TRBJ2-7, with D unresolved. CDR3 length: 12 residues. CDR1 and CDR2 from the germline V gene are LGHDT and YNNKEL (reference sequence). Trimming shortened V by 3 bases and J by 7 bases, and 10 bases separated the two germline ends. Here the CDR3 DNA reads TGTGCCAGCAGCCAGCGGTCTCGGGAGCAGTACTTC. Encoded protein: CASSQRSREQYF.

This chain uses TRBV12-3 or TRBV12-4 with TRBJ2-5; TRBD1 or TRBD2 may be the D gene (5 bases each). This CDR3 contains 15 residues. V lost 3 bases and J 2 bases, leaving 13 bases between the germline ends. The CDR3: CASSFRWDGQETQYF. CDR3 in DNA: TGTGCCAGCAGTTTTAGATGGGACGGGCAAGAGACCCAGTACTTC.

This clonotype was seen ten or more times. The chain combines TRBV30 with TRBJ2-1; 15 bases agree with TRBD2. The trim removed 3 bases at V and 7 bases at J, leaving 7 bases unmatched. The CDR3 contains 16 residues. The V gene's germline CDR1 is GTSNPN and CDR2 SVGIG (reference sequence). DNA for the CDR3: TGTGCCTGGAGCTACGGACTAGCGGGAGGGCCTAATGAGCAGTTCTTC. Translation gives CAWSYGLAGGPNEQFF.

This CDR3 is CASSSGGRGALNEQFF. CDR3 in DNA: TGTGCCAGCAGCTCCGGGGGGCGGGGGGCCCTAAATGAGCAGTTCTTC. This sequence joins TRBV9 and TRBJ2-1, with 8 positions matching TRBD2. The J segment lost 7 bases and the V segment lost 4 bases, leaving 13 bases of the junction unmatched. The CDR3 runs to 16 residues. The V gene's germline CDR1 is SGDLS and CDR2 YYNGEE.

As regards this clonotype: A read error may be the cause here, since a much bigger clone is one base away. The chain uses TRBV6-1 and TRBJ2-7, with D possibly being TRBD2 (5 bases). The CDR3 totals 15 residues. CDR1 MNHNS and CDR2 SASEGT come from the germline V gene. CDR3 nucleotides: TGTGCCATCAGTGAGAAGAGGGAGAGTGGCTACGAGCAGTACTTC. It specifies CAISEKRESGYEQYF.

This clonotype turned up a few times. This chain links TRBV29-1 with TRBJ2-1; possible D gene TRBD2, 5 bases. Deletions cut 7 bases from V and 5 bases from J, with 9 bases between. This CDR3 region has 11 residues. Germline CDR1 reads SQVTM; CDR2 reads ANQGSEA. The CDR3 reads CSGRTNNEQFF. Written as DNA, the CDR3 is TGCAGCGGGAGGACCAACAATGAGCAGTTCTTC.

This clonotype was counted between two and nine times. The rearrangement joins TRBV18 to TRBJ2-2; D is possibly TRBD1 (6 bases). This CDR3 spans 18 amino acids. V was pared by 0 bases and J by 4 bases, with 18 bases between. Germline loops: CDR1 KGHSH, CDR2 LQKENI. The CDR3 loop is CASSPPYWAQGTTGELFF. In nucleotides, the CDR3 is TGTGCCAGCTCACCACCATATTGGGCGCAGGGGACCACCGGGGAGCTGTTTTTT.

Note on this clonotype: A read error is possible here, since a much larger clone lies one base away. The CDR3: CASSRRESDTEAFF. The CDR3 DNA reads as TGTGCCAGCAGCCGACGGGAGTCCGACACTGAAGCTTTCTTT. The J gene is TRBJ1-1, the V gene TRBV3-1; D not certain. Trimming pared 4 bases from V and 3 bases from J, leaving 12 bases between. The CDR3 is 14 residues long. Germline V gene data show CDR1 as LGHDT and CDR2 as YNNKEL (reference sequence).

This clonotype was found many times. This rearrangement joins TRBV28 to TRBJ1-5; 10 bases fit TRBD1. Germline CDR1 MDHEN, CDR2 SYDVKM. The ends lost 3 bases at V and 4 bases at J; junction bases unmatched: 3. CDR3 length: 15 amino acids. The CDR3: CASSFAGQGNQPQHF. CDR3 DNA sequence: TGTGCCAGCAGTTTTGCGGGACAGGGGAATCAGCCCCAGCATTTT.

This clonotype occurred many times. The chain is built from TRBV7-3 and TRBJ2-1; 12 bases fit TRBD2. This CDR3 has 16 residues. Germline lookup yields CDR1 SGHTA and CDR2 FQGTGA. V lost 5 bases and J lost 6; bases outside the gene matches: 8. CDR3 nucleotides: TGTGCCAGCAGCCCAACACTAGCGGGGGGCCTCAATGAGCAGTTCTTC. Translation: CASSPTLAGGLNEQFF. The full variable domain, rest sourced from reference TRBV7-3 and TRBJ2-1, is GAGVSQTPSNKVTEKGKYVELRCDPISGHTALYWYRQSLGQGPEFLIYFQGTGAADDSGLPNDRFFAVRPEGSVSTLKIQRTERGDSAVYLCASSPTLAGGLNEQFFGPGTRLTVL.

This clonotype was detected only once. A junction boundary mismatches the germline segment, possibly from a read error. This chain connects TRBV2 to TRBJ2-6; the match to TRBD1 covers 8 bases. Germline-derived CDR1 and CDR2 are SNHLY and FYNNEI. The CDR3 is made up of 18 amino acids. The CDR3 sequence is CASSERTGTFSGTNVLTF. The CDR3 bases are TGTGCCAGCAGTGAACGGACAGGGACGTTCTCTGGGACCAACGTCCTGACTTTC.

This CDR3 reads CASSPILGGRYNEQFF. The CDR3 coding sequence is TGTGCCAGCAGCCCCATTTTGGGGGGGCGATACAATGAGCAGTTCTTC. The chain uses TRBV11-1 and TRBJ2-1, with D tentatively TRBD2 (7 bases). V dropped 5 bases and J dropped 4 bases, with 18 bases sitting between them. The CDR3 runs to 16 residues. Germline CDR1 reads SGHAT; CDR2 reads FQDESV (reference sequence).

The gene calls are TRBV27 and TRBJ2-1, with a weak D call TRBD2 (5 bases). Germline V gene lookup returns CDR1 MNHEY and CDR2 SMNVEV (reference sequence). The CDR3 has 16 amino acids. V was shortened by 3 bases and J by 0 bases, with 12 bases between the two germline ends. DNA of the CDR3: TGTGCCAGCAGTTTGCGGACTTATGCCTCCTACAATGAGCAGTTCTTC. Protein: CASSLRTYASYNEQFF.

This clonotype occurred many times. For the CDR3, the DNA is TGTGCCAGCTCACCACCACGGACAGGGTTTGAGCAGTTCTTC. Encoded protein: CASSPPRTGFEQFF. The chain combines TRBV18 with TRBJ2-1; 8 bases line up with TRBD1. Germline V gives CDR1 KGHSH, CDR2 LQKENI. V lost 0 bases and J lost 9; bases outside the gene matches: 4. This CDR3 is built from 14 residues.

The rearrangement links TRBV4-1 to TRBJ2-1, with D maybe TRBD1 (6 bases). The CDR3 has 14 amino acids. Germline lookup yields CDR1 MGHRA and CDR2 YSYEKL. The ends were cut back, 1 base at V and 6 bases at J, with 10 bases in the middle. Here the CDR3 reads CASSQGQALNEQFF. In DNA form, the CDR3 reads TGCGCCAGCAGCCAAGGACAGGCGCTCAATGAGCAGTTCTTC.

The sample holds many counts of this clonotype. The V call is TRBV11-2, the J call TRBJ2-7; D is possibly TRBD2 (5 bases). This CDR3 region has 15 residues. The germline CDR1 and CDR2 sequences are SGHAT and FQNNGV. V lost 5 bases and J 3 bases, leaving 17 bases between the germline ends. CDR3 loop: CASSLRAPEGYEQYF. The CDR3 nucleotides are TGTGCCAGCAGCCTCCGGGCCCCCGAGGGCTACGAGCAGTACTTC. Complete variable domain (other parts from reference TRBV11-2 and TRBJ2-7): EAGVAQSPRYKIIEKRQSVAFWCNPISGHATLYWYQQILGQGPKLLIQFQNNGVVDDSQLPKDRFSAERLKGVDSTLKIQPAKLEDSAVYLCASSLRAPEGYEQYFGPGTRLTVT.

V gene TRBV11-2 combines with J gene TRBJ2-6; a weak D match, TRBD1 (6 bases). V was trimmed by 0 bases and J by 2 bases, leaving 8 bases between them. Looked up from germline, CDR1 is SGHAT and CDR2 is FQNNGV. The CDR3 contains 16 residues. The chain's CDR3 is CASSLDGDTGANVLTF. The CDR3 DNA sequence: TGTGCCAGCAGCTTAGATGGGGACACTGGGGCCAACGTCCTGACTTTC.